The clone carrying this T cell receptor (beta chain) was picked up a small number of times. A library of TCRbeta sequences, prepared with unique molecular identifiers, was generated. Via MiXCR, TCRdb re-called the PCR reads, giving one row per CDR3 protein. The profile covers roughly 500,000 distinct CDR3 sequences, with approximately 32% appearing a single time and around 2.5% taken by the ten largest. These data belong to a study of T-cell reconstitution after alpha-beta-depleted transplantation in children. Germline-derived CDR1 and CDR2 are MNHNS and SASEGT. V was cut by 7 bases and J by 1 base, with 13 bases left in between. The length of the CDR3 is 14 residues.

The chain carries TRBV6-1 and TRBJ1-1, with D perhaps matching TRBD1 (6 bases). The source was PBMCs from the stem cell graft donor, collected from the stem cell graft. The source of this sequence is a human donor who donated a stem cell graft to a child with aplastic anemia. CDR3 loop: CASKLQGANTEAFF. The CDR3, as DNA: TGTGCCAGCAAATTACAGGGTGCGAACACTGAAGCTTTCTTT.